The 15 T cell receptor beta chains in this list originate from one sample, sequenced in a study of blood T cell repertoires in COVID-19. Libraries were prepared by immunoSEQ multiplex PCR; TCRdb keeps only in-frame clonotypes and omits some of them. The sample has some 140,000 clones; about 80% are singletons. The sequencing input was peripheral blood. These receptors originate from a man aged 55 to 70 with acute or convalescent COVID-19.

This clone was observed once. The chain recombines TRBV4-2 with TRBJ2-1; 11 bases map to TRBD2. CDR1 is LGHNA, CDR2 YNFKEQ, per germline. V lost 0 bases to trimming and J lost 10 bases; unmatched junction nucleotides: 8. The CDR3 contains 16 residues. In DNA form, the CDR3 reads TGTGCCAGCAGCCAAGATAGCCTAGCGGGAGGCAGGGAGCAGTTCTTC. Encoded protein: CASSQDSLAGGREQFF.

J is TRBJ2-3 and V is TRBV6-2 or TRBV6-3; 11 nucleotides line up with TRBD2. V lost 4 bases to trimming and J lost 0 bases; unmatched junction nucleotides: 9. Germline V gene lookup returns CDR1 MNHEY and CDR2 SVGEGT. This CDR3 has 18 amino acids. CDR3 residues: CASSLLAGGLPSTDTQYF. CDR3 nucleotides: TGTGCCAGCAGTTTATTAGCGGGAGGGCTTCCTAGCACAGATACGCAGTATTTT.

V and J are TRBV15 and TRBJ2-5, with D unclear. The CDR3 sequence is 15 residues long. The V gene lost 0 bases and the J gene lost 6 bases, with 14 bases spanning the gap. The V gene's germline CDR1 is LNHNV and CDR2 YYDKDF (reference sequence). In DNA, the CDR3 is TGTGCCACCAGCAGAGATACTGTAGCCACCCAGACCCAGTACTTC. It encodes CATSRDTVATQTQYF. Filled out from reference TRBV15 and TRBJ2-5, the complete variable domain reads DAMVIQNPRYQVTQFGKPVTLSCSQTLNHNVMYWYQQKSSQAPKLLFHYYDKDFNNEADTPDNFQSRRPNTSFCFLDIRSPGLGDTAMYLCATSRDTVATQTQYFGPGTRLLVL.

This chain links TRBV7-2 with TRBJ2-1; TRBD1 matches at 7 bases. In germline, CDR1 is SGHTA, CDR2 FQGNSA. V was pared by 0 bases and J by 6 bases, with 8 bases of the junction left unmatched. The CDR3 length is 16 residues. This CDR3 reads CASSLAPQGMVNEQFF. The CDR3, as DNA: TGTGCCAGCAGCTTAGCGCCACAGGGGATGGTCAATGAGCAGTTCTTC.

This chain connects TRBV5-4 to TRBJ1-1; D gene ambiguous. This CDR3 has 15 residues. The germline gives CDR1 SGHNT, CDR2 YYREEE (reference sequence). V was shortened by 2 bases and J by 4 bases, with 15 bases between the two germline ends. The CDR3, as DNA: TGTGCCAGCAGCTTACCCTGGGGAGAGAGCACTGAAGCTTTCTTT. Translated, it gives CASSLPWGESTEAFF. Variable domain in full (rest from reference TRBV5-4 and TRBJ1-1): ETGVTQSPTHLIKTRGQQVTLRCSSQSGHNTVSWYQQALGQGPQFIFQYYREEENGRGNFPPRFSGLQFPNYSSELNVNALELDDSALYLCASSLPWGESTEAFFGQGTRLTVV.

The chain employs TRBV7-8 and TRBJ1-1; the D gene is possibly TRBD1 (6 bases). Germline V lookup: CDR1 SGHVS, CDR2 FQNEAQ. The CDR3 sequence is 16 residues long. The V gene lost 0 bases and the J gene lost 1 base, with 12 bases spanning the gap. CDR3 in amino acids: CASSLAQGRSNTEAFF. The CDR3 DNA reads TGTGCCAGCAGCTTAGCACAGGGTCGATCGAACACTGAAGCTTTCTTT.

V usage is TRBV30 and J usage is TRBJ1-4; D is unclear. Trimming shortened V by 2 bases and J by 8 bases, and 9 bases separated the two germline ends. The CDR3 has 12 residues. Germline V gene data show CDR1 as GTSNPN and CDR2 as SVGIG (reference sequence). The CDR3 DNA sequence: TGTGCCTGGAGTAATAGATTGGAAAAACTGTTTTTT. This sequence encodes CAWSNRLEKLFF.

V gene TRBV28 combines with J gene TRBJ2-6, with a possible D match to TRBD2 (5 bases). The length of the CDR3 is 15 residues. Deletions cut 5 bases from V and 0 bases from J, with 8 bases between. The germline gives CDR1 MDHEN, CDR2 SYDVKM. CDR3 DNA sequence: TGTGCCAGCAGTACTAGGATCTCTGGGGCCAACGTCCTGACTTTC. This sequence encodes CASSTRISGANVLTF.

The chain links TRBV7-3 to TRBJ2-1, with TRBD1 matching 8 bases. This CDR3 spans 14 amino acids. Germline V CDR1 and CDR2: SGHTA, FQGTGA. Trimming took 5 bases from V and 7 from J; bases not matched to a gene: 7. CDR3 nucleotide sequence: TGTGCCAGCAGCCCCCGGGACAGGCCGAATGAGCAGTTCTTC. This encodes CASSPRDRPNEQFF.

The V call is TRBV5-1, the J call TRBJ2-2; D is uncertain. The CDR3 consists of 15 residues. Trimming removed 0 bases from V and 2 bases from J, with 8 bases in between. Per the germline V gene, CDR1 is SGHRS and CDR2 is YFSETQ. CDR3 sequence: CASSLDQFNTGELFF. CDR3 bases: TGCGCCAGCAGCTTGGATCAGTTTAACACCGGGGAGCTGTTTTTT.

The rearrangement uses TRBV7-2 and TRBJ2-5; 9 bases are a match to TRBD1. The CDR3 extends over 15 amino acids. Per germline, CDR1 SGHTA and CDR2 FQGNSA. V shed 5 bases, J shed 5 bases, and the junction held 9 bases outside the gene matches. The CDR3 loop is CASSVPGQGAETQYF. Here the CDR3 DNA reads TGTGCCAGCAGCGTACCGGGACAGGGTGCGGAGACCCAGTACTTC. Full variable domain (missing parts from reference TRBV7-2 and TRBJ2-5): GAGVSQSPSNKVTEKGKDVELRCDPISGHTALYWYRQSLGQGLEFLIYFQGNSAPDKSGLPSDRFSAERTGGSVSTLTIQRTQQEDSAVYLCASSVPGQGAETQYFGPGTRLLVL.

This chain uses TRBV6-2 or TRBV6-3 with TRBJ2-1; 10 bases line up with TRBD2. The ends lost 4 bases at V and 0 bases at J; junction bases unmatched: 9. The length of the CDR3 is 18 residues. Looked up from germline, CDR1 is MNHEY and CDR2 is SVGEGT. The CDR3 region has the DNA TGTGCCAGCAGTTTTCTAGCGGGAGTCCCTAGCTCCTACAATGAGCAGTTCTTC. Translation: CASSFLAGVPSSYNEQFF.

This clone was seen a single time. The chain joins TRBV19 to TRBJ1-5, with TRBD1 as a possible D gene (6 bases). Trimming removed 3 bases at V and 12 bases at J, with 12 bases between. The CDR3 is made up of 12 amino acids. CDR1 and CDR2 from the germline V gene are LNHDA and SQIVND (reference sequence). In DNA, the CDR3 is TGTGCCAGTAGTATTGATACAGGGCGCCAGCATTTT. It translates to CASSIDTGRQHF.

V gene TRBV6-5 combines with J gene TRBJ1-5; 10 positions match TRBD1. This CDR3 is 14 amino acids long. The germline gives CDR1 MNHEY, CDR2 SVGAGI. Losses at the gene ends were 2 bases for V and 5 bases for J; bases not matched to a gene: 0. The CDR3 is CASSYDRGHQPQHF. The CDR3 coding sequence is TGTGCCAGCAGTTACGACAGGGGGCATCAGCCCCAGCATTTT.

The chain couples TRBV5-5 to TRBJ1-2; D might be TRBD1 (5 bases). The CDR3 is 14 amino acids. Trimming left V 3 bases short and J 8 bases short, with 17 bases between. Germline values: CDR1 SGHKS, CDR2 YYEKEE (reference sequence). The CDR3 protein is CASSYTQGGGGYTF. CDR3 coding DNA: TGTGCCAGCAGCTACACCCAGGGAGGTGGCGGCTACACCTTC.